The clone carrying this T cell receptor (beta chain) was picked up a small number of times. Its antigen is unidentified. This sample was included in a study of beta chain features in type 1 diabetes. Regarding the study as a whole: Possible PCR preference for shorter templates applied equally to patients and controls. Shorter TCRB CDR3s, moderately but significantly so, were found in Type 1 diabetes patients in all four CD4+ subsets.

All of the isolated RNA was reverse transcribed, so expressed TCRB transcripts were sequenced. Libraries were prepared by immunoSEQ multiplex PCR; TCRdb keeps only in-frame clonotypes and omits some of them. The data contain around 650,000 clones, 9.5% to 15% of them singletons. The source of this sequence is a man under 40 with type 1 diabetes. Source material: naive CD4+ T cells from blood.

The CDR3: CASSPPLTGAPREAFF. The CDR3, as DNA: TGTGCCAGCAGCCCACCCTTGACAGGGGCGCCGCGGGAAGCTTTCTTT. The chain couples TRBV5-4 to TRBJ1-1, with 8 bases identical to TRBD1. CDR1 and CDR2 from the germline V gene are SGHNT and YYREEE (reference sequence). The V gene end was trimmed by 4 bases and the J gene end by 8 bases; junction bases not matched to a gene: 16. This CDR3 region has 16 residues.